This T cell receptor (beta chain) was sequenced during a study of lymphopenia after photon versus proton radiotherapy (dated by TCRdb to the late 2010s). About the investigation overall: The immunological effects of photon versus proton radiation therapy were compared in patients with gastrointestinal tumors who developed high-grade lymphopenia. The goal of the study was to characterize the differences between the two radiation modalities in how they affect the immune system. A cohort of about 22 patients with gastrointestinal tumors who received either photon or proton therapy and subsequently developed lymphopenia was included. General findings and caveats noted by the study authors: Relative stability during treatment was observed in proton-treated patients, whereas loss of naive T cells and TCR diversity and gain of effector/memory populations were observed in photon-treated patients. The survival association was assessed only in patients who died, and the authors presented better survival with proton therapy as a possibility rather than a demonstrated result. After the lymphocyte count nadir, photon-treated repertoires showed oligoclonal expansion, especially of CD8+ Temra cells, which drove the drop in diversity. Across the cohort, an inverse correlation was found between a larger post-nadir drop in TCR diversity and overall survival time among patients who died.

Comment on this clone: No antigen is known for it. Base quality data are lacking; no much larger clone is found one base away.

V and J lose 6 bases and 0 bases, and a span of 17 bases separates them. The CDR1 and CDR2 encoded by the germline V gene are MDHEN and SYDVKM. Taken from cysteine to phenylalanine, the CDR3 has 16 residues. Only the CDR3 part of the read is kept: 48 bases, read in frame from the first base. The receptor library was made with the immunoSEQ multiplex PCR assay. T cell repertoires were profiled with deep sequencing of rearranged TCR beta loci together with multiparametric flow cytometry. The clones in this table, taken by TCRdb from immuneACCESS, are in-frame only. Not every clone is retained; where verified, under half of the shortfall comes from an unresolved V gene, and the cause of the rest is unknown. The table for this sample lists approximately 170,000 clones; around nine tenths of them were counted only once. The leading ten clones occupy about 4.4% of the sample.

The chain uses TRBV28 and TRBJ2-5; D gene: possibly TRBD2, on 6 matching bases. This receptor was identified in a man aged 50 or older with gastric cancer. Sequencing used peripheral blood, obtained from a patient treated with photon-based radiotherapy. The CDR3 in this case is CASSLLGEDDQETQYF. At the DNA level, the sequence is TGTGCCAGCAGCCTACTTGGGGAGGACGACCAAGAGACCCAGTACTTC.